Sequencing of this T cell receptor (beta chain) was carried out in a study of T-cell memory formation after mild COVID-19. Study findings and constraints: Shrinking CD4+ clones were chiefly CM and EM; CD8+ ones were chiefly EMRA.

Many counts were recorded for this clonotype. As yet, its antigen is unknown. Sequence at one end of the junction differs from germline and may be a read error. This CDR3 contains 10 residues. Germline lookup yields CDR1 DFQATT and CDR2 SNEGSKA (reference sequence). 5'RACE with constant-segment primers built TCRalpha and TCRbeta cDNA libraries with UMIs. MiXCR, applied by TCRdb to the 5' RACE reads, yields one record per CDR3 protein. The repertoire has some 43,000 distinct CDR3 sequences, about 6.1% of them found once; the top ten carry 0.7% to 0.85%. What was sequenced was PBMCs or a T cell subset sorted from them (not recorded which). The gene calls are TRBV20-1 and TRBJ1-1, with D hard to call. The source of this sequence is an adult who had mild COVID-19 (a few samples of this study predate the infection). Cell type and time point are not known. The CDR3 protein is CSARATEAFF. CDR3 coding DNA: TGCAGTGCTAGGGCCACTGAAGCATTCTTT.